This is a list of T cell receptor beta chains from one sample in a study of T-cell memory formation after mild COVID-19. TCRdb recomputed calls from the 5' RACE reads with MiXCR, one row per CDR3 protein. The sample has roughly 200,000 distinct CDR3 sequences, approximately 16% seen once; the top ten hold roughly 2.1%. Specimen: PBMCs or a T cell subset sorted from them (not recorded which). All receptors derive from an adult woman who had mild COVID-19 (a few samples of this study predate the infection). Cell type and time point are not known. The CDR3 runs from the conserved cysteine through the conserved F or W. The D gene is left open where the match is weak. Expanded clones get a size class; other rows say once, few or many, or leave the size out.

v_gene	d_gene	abundance	j_gene	CDR3aa	CDR3nt
TRBV9	-	many	TRBJ2-2	CASSVGGAFGELFF	TGTGCCAGCAGCGTAGGTGGGGCCTTCGGGGAGCTGTTTTTT
TRBV7-8	TRBD2	-	TRBJ2-7	CASVRLAGGYEQYF	TGTGCCAGCGTGAGACTAGCGGGGGGCTACGAGCAGTACTTC
TRBV3-1	-	few	TRBJ1-5	CASSQDRAGNQPQHF	TGTGCCAGCAGCCAAGATCGGGCGGGCAATCAGCCCCAGCATTTT
TRBV29-1	-	-	TRBJ2-4	CSVLGPKNIQYF	TGCAGCGTCCTGGGACCAAAAAACATTCAGTACTTC
TRBV3-1	-	-	TRBJ2-7	CASSQGGVHSYEQYF	TGTGCCAGCAGCCAAGGAGGAGTCCACTCCTACGAGCAGTACTTC
TRBV28	-	-	TRBJ1-6	CASKSEGLNSPLHF	TGTGCCAGCAAATCGGAGGGCTTGAATTCACCCCTCCACTTT
TRBV20-1	-	-	TRBJ1-5	CSARDLPGNQPQHF	TGCAGTGCTAGAGATTTGCCGGGTAATCAGCCCCAGCATTTT
TRBV3-1	-	-	TRBJ2-7	CASSQEIHEQYF	TGTGCCAGCAGCCAAGAGATTCACGAGCAGTACTTC
TRBV2	-	-	TRBJ1-5	CASSKTGSNQPQHF	TGTGCCAGCAGTAAAACAGGGAGCAATCAGCCCCAGCATTTT
TRBV7-2	-	many	TRBJ2-3	CASNLGVTDTQYF	TGTGCCAGCAACCTCGGGGTTACAGATACGCAGTATTTT
TRBV5-6	-	-	TRBJ2-5	CASSPRVGDPQYF	TGTGCCAGCAGCCCGCGGGTCGGGGACCCCCAGTACTTC
TRBV6-2/TRBV6-3	TRBD1	-	TRBJ1-2	CASMGPGTGASGYTF	TGTGCCAGCATGGGCCCCGGGACAGGGGCATCTGGCTACACCTTC
TRBV12-3/TRBV12-4	-	-	TRBJ2-7	CASSSEVEQYF	TGTGCCAGCAGTTCGGAGGTCGAGCAGTACTTC
TRBV5-1	-	-	TRBJ1-1	CASSRGDGNTEAFF	TGCGCCAGCAGCCGTGGGGACGGGAACACTGAAGCTTTCTTT
TRBV6-5	TRBD1	many	TRBJ1-4	CASSRRTGSNEKLFF	TGTGCCAGCAGTCGGCGGACAGGGTCTAATGAAAAACTGTTTTTT
TRBV7-2	-	-	TRBJ2-7	CASSLLSSLYEQYF	TGTGCCAGCAGCCTCTTGTCGTCCCTTTACGAGCAGTACTTC
TRBV2	TRBD1	-	TRBJ2-7	CASIRDSLYEQYF	TGTGCCAGCATTAGGGACAGCCTCTACGAGCAGTACTTC
TRBV20-1	-	few	TRBJ2-7	CSAGQTYEQYF	TGCAGTGCTGGACAGACCTACGAGCAGTACTTC